Listed here are 8 T cell receptor beta chains from one sample, sequenced in a study of blood T cell repertoires in COVID-19. Using immunoSEQ multiplex PCR, the repertoire was profiled, and TCRdb retains in-frame clones only, with some absent. The sample consists of some 100,000 clones, approximately 91% of them appearing once. Sample: peripheral blood. These receptors all stem from a woman aged 55-69 years with acute or convalescent COVID-19.

The genes are TRBV19 and TRBJ1-5; D ambiguous. Trimming removed 5 bases at V and 4 bases at J, with 6 bases between. From germline, CDR1 is LNHDA and CDR2 SQIVND (reference sequence). This CDR3 is 12 amino acids long. The CDR3 bases are TGTGCCAGTAGTGACGGGAATCAGCCCCAGCATTTT. It codes for CASSDGNQPQHF. Looking up the rest from reference TRBV19 and TRBJ1-5 gives the full variable domain: DGGITQSPKYLFRKEGQNVTLSCEQNLNHDAMYWYRQDPGQGLRLIYYSQIVNDFQKGDIAEGYSVSREKKESFPLTVTSAQKNPTAFYLCASSDGNQPQHFGDGTRLSIL.

In this sample, this clone turned up once. The J gene is TRBJ2-2, the V gene TRBV5-1; 8 bases fit TRBD1. The CDR3 is made up of 15 amino acids. The germline gives CDR1 SGHRS, CDR2 YFSETQ. V shed 4 bases, J shed 1 base, and the junction held 3 bases outside the gene matches. The CDR3 reads CASSNGQGNTGELFF. In nucleotides, the CDR3 is TGCGCCAGCAGCAATGGACAGGGGAACACCGGGGAGCTGTTTTTT.

The chain has TRBV9 and TRBJ2-7, with a possible D match to TRBD2 (5 bases). Trimming stripped 4 bases from V and 5 bases from J, with 22 bases between. CDR1 is SGDLS and CDR2 is YYNGEE in the germline V gene. The CDR3 is 16 amino acids. The DNA for the CDR3 is TGTGCCAGCAGCCTTAGTAGCGACTGGCCCGCCCACGAGCAGTACTTC. As protein: CASSLSSDWPAHEQYF.

J is TRBJ1-6 and V is TRBV6-5; 8 positions agree with TRBD1. The germline CDR1 and CDR2 sequences are MNHEY and SVGAGI. This CDR3 contains 16 residues. J lost 9 bases, V lost 4 bases, and 11 bases had no gene match. For the CDR3, the DNA is TGTGCCAGCAGTTGGGACAGGTTGCACATAAGTTCACCCCTCCACTTT. Translated, it gives CASSWDRLHISSPLHF.

The CDR3 sequence is CASSSSTGASGEKLFF. The CDR3 DNA reads TGCGCCAGCAGCTCCTCCACAGGGGCCTCGGGTGAAAAACTGTTTTTT. The chain is built from TRBV5-1 and TRBJ1-4; the match to TRBD1 covers 7 bases. V lost 3 bases, J lost 7 bases, and 12 bases stayed unmatched. The CDR3 totals 16 residues. Germline CDR1 is SGHRS and CDR2 is YFSETQ.

DNA of the CDR3: TGTGCCAGCAGCGAGTTAGCGGGAGGAGTCCACGAGCAGTACTTC. Protein product: CASSELAGGVHEQYF. The chain has TRBV9 and TRBJ2-7, with TRBD2 identical over 10 bases. The germline gives CDR1 SGDLS, CDR2 YYNGEE. The ends lost 3 bases at V and 5 bases at J; junction bases unmatched: 8. The CDR3 is made up of 15 amino acids.

As regards this clone: Different DNA sequences within this sample yield the same CDR3. The chain is built from TRBV30 and TRBJ1-1; D is possibly TRBD1 (6 bases). V was clipped by 0 bases and J by 1 base, with 6 bases between them. Germline CDR1 GTSNPN, CDR2 SVGIG (reference sequence). CDR3 size: 13 residues. The CDR3 loop reads CAWSVGGNTEAFF. The CDR3 bases are TGTGCCTGGAGTGTAGGGGGGAACACTGAAGCTTTCTTT.

In its sample, this clone was seen once. V and J are TRBV5-6 and TRBJ1-3, with D possibly TRBD1 on 6 matching bases. The CDR3 is 16 residues long. Deletions cut 4 bases from V and 0 bases from J, with 14 bases between. Germline lookup yields CDR1 SGHDT and CDR2 YYEEEE. The CDR3 reads CASSPATGRSGNTIYF. In nucleotides, the CDR3 is TGTGCCAGCAGCCCGGCTACAGGGCGCTCTGGAAACACCATATATTTT. Full variable domain (rest looked up from reference TRBV5-6 and TRBJ1-3): DAGVTQSPTHLIKTRGQQVTLRCSPKSGHDTVSWYQQALGQGPQFIFQYYEEEERQRGNFPDRFSGHQFPNYSSELNVNALLLGDSALYLCASSPATGRSGNTIYFGEGSWLTVV.